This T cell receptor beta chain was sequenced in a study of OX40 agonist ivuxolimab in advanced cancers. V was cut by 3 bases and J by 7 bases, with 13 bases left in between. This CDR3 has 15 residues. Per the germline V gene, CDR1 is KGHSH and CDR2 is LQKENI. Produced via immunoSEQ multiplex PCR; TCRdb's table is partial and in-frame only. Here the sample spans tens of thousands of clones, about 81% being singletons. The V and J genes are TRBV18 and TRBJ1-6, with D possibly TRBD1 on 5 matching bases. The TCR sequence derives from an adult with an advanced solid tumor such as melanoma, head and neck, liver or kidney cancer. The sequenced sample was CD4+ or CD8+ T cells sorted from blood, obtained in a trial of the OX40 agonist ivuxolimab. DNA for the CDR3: TGTGCCAGCTCACCCATGGACATTTGGAATTCACCCCTCCACTTT. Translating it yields CASSPMDIWNSPLHF.